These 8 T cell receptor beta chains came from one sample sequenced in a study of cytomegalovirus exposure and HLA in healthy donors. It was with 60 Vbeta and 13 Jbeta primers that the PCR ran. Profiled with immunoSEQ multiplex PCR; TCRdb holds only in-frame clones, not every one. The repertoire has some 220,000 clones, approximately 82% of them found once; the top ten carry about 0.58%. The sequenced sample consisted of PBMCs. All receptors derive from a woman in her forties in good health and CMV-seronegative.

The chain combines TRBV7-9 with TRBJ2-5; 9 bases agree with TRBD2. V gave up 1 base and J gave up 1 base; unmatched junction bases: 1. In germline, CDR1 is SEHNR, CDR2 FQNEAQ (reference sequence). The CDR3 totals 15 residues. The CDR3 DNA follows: TGTGCCAGCAGCTTAGAAGCGGGGGGCCAAGAGACCCAGTACTTC. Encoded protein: CASSLEAGGQETQYF.

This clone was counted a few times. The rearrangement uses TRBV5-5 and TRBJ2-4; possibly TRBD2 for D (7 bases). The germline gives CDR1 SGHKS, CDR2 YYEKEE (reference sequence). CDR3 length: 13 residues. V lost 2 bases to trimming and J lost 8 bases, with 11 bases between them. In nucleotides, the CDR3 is TGTGCCAGCAGCTTACAGGGAGGGGACATTCAGTACTTC. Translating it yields CASSLQGGDIQYF.

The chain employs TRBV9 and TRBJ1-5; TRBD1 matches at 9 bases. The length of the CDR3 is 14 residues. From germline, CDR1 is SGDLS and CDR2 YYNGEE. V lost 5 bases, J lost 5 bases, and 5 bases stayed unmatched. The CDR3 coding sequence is TGTGCCAGCAGGCAACAGGGGGCATATCAGCCCCAGCATTTT. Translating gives CASRQQGAYQPQHF. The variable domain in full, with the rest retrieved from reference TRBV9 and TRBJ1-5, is DSGVTQTPKHLITATGQRVTLRCSPRSGDLSVYWYQQSLDQGLQFLIQYYNGEERAKGNILERFSAQQFPDLHSELNLSSLELGDSALYFCASRQQGAYQPQHFGDGTRLSIL.

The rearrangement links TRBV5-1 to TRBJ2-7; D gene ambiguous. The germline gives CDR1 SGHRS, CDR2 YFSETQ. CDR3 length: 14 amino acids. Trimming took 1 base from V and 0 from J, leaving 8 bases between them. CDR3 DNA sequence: TGCGCCAGCAGCTTGTCGACTGACTCCTACGAGCAGTACTTC. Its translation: CASSLSTDSYEQYF.

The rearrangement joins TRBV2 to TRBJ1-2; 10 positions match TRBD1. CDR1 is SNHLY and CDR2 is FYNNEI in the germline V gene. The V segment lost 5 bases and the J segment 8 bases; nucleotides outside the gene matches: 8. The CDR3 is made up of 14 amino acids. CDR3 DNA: TGTGCCAGCAGTTTGGGACAGGGGCGGAGCGGCTACACCTTC. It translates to CASSLGQGRSGYTF. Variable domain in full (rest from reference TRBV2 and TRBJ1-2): EPEVTQTPSHQVTQMGQEVILRCVPISNHLYFYWYRQILGQKVEFLVSFYNNEISEKSEIFDDQFSVERPDGSNFTLKIRSTKLEDSAMYFCASSLGQGRSGYTFGSGTRLTVV.

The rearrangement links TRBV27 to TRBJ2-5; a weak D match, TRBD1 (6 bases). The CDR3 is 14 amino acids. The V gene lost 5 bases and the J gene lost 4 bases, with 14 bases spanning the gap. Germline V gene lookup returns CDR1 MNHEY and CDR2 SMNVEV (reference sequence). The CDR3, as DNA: TGTGCCAGCAGTGCCCGGACAGAGTCAGAGACCCAGTACTTC. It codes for CASSARTESETQYF.

The CDR3 loop reads CASSPLGTGGRIYEQYF. The CDR3 coding sequence is TGTGCCAGCTCACCCTTAGGGACAGGGGGCAGAATCTACGAGCAGTACTTC. The chain joins TRBV18 to TRBJ2-7, with 12 nucleotides matching TRBD1. V lost 3 bases and J lost 3; bases outside the gene matches: 9. Germline loops: CDR1 KGHSH, CDR2 LQKENI. The CDR3 runs 17 residues.

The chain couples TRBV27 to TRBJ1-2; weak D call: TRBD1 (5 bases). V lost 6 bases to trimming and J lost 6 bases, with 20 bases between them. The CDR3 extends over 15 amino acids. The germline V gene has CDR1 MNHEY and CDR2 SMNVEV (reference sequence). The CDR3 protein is CASSFKPTAWNGYTF. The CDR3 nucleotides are TGTGCCAGCAGCTTCAAACCGACAGCTTGGAATGGCTACACCTTC.